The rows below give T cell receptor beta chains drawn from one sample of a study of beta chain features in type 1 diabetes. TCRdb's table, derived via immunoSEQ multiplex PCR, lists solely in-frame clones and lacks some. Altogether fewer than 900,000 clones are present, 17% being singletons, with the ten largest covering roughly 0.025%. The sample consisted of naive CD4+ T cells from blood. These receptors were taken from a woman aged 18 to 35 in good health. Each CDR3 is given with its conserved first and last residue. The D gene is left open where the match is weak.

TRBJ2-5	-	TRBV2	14	CASSLGRRGETQYF
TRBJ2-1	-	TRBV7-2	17	CASSLNFAGTSYNEQFF
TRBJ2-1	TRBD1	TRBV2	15	CASITSQDRAGERFF
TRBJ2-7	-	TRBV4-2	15	CASSQESGNSYEQYF
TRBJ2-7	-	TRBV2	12	CASSEAGYEQYF
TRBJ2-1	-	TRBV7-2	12	CASSLNRDIQFF
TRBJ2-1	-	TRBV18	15	CASSPIRAGYNEQFF
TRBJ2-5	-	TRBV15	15	CATSRDGAGGETQYF
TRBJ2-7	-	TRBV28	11	CASSRGREQYF
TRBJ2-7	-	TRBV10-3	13	CAISTQGSHEQYF
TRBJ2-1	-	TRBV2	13	CASSGLAAGEQFF
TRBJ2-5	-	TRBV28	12	CASSWGLETQYF
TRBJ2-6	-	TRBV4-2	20	CASSQEWRPGRPSGANVLTF
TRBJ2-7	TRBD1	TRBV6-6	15	CASSLPGQGSYEQYF
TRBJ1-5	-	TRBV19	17	CASSGNLDLITNQPQHF
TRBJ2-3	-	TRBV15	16	CATSKGGWPVTDTQYF
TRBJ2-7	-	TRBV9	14	CASSAGPYSYEQYF
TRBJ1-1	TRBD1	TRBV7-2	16	CASSWGGTGANTEAFF
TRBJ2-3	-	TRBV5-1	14	CASSIGQSTDTQYF
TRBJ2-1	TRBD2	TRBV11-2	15	CASSAGLAIYNEQFF
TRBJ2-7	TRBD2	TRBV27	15	CASSFLGGSGHEQYF
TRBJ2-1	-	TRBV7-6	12	CASPSVYNEQFF
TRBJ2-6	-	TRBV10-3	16	CAIGRTEASGANVLTF
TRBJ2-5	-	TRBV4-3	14	CASRDSLGAGTQYF
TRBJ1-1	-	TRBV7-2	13	CASSLRPNNEAFF
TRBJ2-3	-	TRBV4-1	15	CASSPWTSPADTQYF
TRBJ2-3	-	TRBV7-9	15	CASSSRPLGTDTQYF
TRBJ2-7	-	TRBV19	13	CASSIGLFGEQYF
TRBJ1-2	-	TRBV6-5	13	CASSAPGGYGYTF
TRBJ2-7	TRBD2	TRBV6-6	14	CASRLAGHSYEQYF
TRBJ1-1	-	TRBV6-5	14	CASRTGAPNTEAFF
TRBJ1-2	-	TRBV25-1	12	CASSGLNYGYTF
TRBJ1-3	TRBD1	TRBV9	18	CASSVAGGQTSSGNTIYF
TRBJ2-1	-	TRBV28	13	CASHLTRNNEQFF
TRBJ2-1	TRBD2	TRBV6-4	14	CASSGLAGPHEQFF
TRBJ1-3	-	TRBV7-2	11	CASREGNTIYF
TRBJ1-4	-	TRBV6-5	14	CASRKKPQIEKLFF
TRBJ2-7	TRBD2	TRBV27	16	CASTGWGGSGGYEQYF
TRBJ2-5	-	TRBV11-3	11	CASSLGGTQYF
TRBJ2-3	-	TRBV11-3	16	CASSLDLLSAIVTQYF
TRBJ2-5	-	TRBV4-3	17	CASSQLRKAGGGETQYF
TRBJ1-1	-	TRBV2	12	CASSVSVSEAFF
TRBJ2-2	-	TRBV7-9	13	CASSRGFTGELFF
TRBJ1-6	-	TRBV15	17	CATSSSATSSYNSPLHF
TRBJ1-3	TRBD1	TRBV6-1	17	CASSEGVTGNSGNTIYF
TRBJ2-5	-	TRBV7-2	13	CASSSRWKETQYF
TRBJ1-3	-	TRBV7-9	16	CASSRGRSFSGNTIYF
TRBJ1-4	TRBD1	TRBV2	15	CASSEAGTVDEKLFF
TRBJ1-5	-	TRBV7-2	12	CASSSFNQPQHF
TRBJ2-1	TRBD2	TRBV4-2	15	CASSQLAGPSFEQFF
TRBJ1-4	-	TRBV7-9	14	CASSLGRNNEKLFF
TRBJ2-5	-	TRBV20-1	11	CSATTIETQYF
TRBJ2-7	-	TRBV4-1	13	CASSTGTLDEQYF
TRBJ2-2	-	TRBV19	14	CASSIDRDTGELFF
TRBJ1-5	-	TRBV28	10	CASNDQPQHF
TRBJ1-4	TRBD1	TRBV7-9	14	CASRAGTGNEKLFF
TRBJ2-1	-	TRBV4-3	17	CASSQDRFNGLAGEQFF
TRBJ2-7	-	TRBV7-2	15	CASSLLQDWAYEQYF
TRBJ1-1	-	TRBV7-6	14	CASSPPGTIRRAFF
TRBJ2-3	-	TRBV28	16	CASSLLSLEGTDTQYF